These T cell receptor beta chains were read from a single sample in a study of shared clonotypes between healthy human individuals. Here immunoSEQ multiplex PCR was the method, and the copy in TCRdb shows in-frame clones only, minus some. Altogether 1 million to 1.3 million clones are present, roughly 74% being singletons, with the ten largest covering 0.55% to 0.7%. Sequencing was performed on memory CD4+ T cells from PBMCs. These receptors were collected from a man younger than 35 in good health. Some clones in this sample may be carry-over from other donors' samples. Both conserved end residues are part of each CDR3. Fields, in order: V gene, D gene, clone size, J gene, CDR3 protein, CDR3 DNA. The D gene is left open where the match is weak. The listing skips clone size in some rows; elsewhere it reads once, few, many or a size class.

V: TRBV28; D: TRBD2; size: few; J: TRBJ2-7; CDR3: CASSLGFALAGSSYEQYF; DNA: TGTGCCAGCAGTTTAGGATTTGCGCTAGCGGGCTCTAGCTACGAGCAGTACTTC
V: TRBV6-4; D: NA; size: NA; J: TRBJ2-7; CDR3: CASRGYYEQYF; DNA: TGTGCCAGCCGGGGGTACTACGAGCAGTACTTC
V: TRBV6-5; D: NA; size: NA; J: TRBJ1-3; CDR3: CASTDRSSNTIYF; DNA: TGTGCCAGCACCGACAGGTCTTCAAACACCATATATTTT
V: TRBV7-8; D: NA; size: NA; J: TRBJ2-2; CDR3: CASSSPIKATGELFF; DNA: TGTGCCAGCAGCTCCCCAATTAAGGCGACCGGGGAGCTGTTTTTT
V: TRBV4-2; D: TRBD1; size: NA; J: TRBJ1-1; CDR3: CASTYRGSTEAFF; DNA: TGTGCCAGCACGTACAGGGGGTCCACTGAAGCTTTCTTT
V: TRBV28; D: TRBD1; size: once; J: TRBJ1-5; CDR3: CASREQGEPQHF; DNA: TGTGCCAGCAGGGAACAGGGGGAGCCCCAGCATTTT
V: TRBV28; D: NA; size: many; J: TRBJ1-2; CDR3: CASSFVYGYTF; DNA: TGTGCCAGCAGTTTCGTCTATGGCTACACCTTC
V: TRBV5-1; D: TRBD1; size: NA; J: TRBJ1-2; CDR3: CASSVHGGGQGSYGYTF; DNA: TGCGCCAGCAGCGTACACGGCGGTGGACAGGGGAGCTATGGCTACACCTTC
V: TRBV10-3; D: TRBD2; size: NA; J: TRBJ2-1; CDR3: CAISELLAGGRNEQFF; DNA: TGTGCCATCAGTGAGCTTCTAGCGGGAGGCCGCAATGAGCAGTTCTTC
V: TRBV7-3; D: NA; size: NA; J: TRBJ2-1; CDR3: CASSLGGHRNNEQFF; DNA: TGTGCCAGCAGCTTAGGGGGGCACAGGAACAATGAGCAGTTCTTC
V: TRBV23-1; D: NA; size: NA; J: TRBJ2-7; CDR3: CASSVRGTYEQYF; DNA: TGCGCCAGCAGTGTGAGGGGAACCTACGAGCAGTACTTC
V: TRBV6-5; D: TRBD1; size: NA; J: TRBJ2-1; CDR3: CASSSRDRGLWEQFF; DNA: TGTGCCAGCAGTAGCCGGGACAGGGGGCTATGGGAGCAGTTCTTC
V: TRBV28; D: NA; size: NA; J: TRBJ1-2; CDR3: CASSLWGKGGYTF; DNA: TGTGCCAGCAGTTTATGGGGAAAGGGCGGCTACACCTTC
V: TRBV9; D: TRBD2; size: NA; J: TRBJ2-1; CDR3: CASSRLAGYNEQFF; DNA: TGTGCCAGCTCTCGTCTAGCGGGTTACAATGAGCAGTTCTTC
V: TRBV7-9; D: TRBD1; size: NA; J: TRBJ2-3; CDR3: CASSYTNRGRADTQYF; DNA: TGTGCCAGCAGCTACACTAACAGGGGGCGCGCAGATACGCAGTATTTT
V: TRBV18; D: NA; size: NA; J: TRBJ1-1; CDR3: CASSPRTEHEAFF; DNA: TGTGCCAGCTCACCGAGGACAGAGCATGAAGCTTTCTTT
V: TRBV18; D: TRBD1; size: NA; J: TRBJ1-5; CDR3: CASSPPLGQGPNQPQHF; DNA: TGTGCCAGCTCACCACCTTTGGGACAGGGACCCAATCAGCCCCAGCATTTT
V: TRBV20-1; D: NA; size: NA; J: TRBJ1-1; CDR3: CSAQDRTEAFF; DNA: TGCAGTGCCCAAGACAGGACTGAAGCTTTCTTT
V: TRBV6-6; D: TRBD2; size: NA; J: TRBJ2-7; CDR3: CASSEPGQRGTYEQYF; DNA: TGTGCCAGCAGCGAACCCGGGCAGCGGGGAACCTACGAGCAGTACTTC
V: TRBV7-3; D: NA; size: NA; J: TRBJ2-1; CDR3: CASSFDQGAYNEQFF; DNA: TGTGCCAGCAGCTTTGATCAGGGAGCCTACAATGAGCAGTTCTTC
V: TRBV4-1; D: TRBD2; size: NA; J: TRBJ2-6; CDR3: CASSQPPLRTSLGVPGANVLTF; DNA: TGCGCCAGCAGCCAACCTCCGCTTAGGACTAGTCTTGGTGTACCTGGGGCCAACGTCCTGACTTTC
V: TRBV7-2; D: TRBD1; size: NA; J: TRBJ2-1; CDR3: CASSSSTGWLNEQFF; DNA: TGTGCCAGCAGCTCCTCGACAGGGTGGCTCAATGAGCAGTTCTTC
V: TRBV7-6; D: NA; size: many; J: TRBJ2-1; CDR3: CASSGGSYNEQFF; DNA: TGTGCCAGCAGTGGGGGCTCCTACAATGAGCAGTTCTTC
V: TRBV7-8; D: NA; size: NA; J: TRBJ2-6; CDR3: CASSLAVSSGANVLTF; DNA: TGTGCCAGCAGCTTGGCAGTATCCTCTGGGGCCAACGTCCTGACTTTC
V: TRBV7-2; D: NA; size: NA; J: TRBJ1-2; CDR3: CASSLGRGPYGYTF; DNA: TGTGCCAGCAGCTTAGGCAGGGGACCCTATGGCTACACCTTC
V: TRBV28; D: TRBD1; size: once; J: TRBJ2-7; CDR3: CASSLTDRGLLPSSYEQYF; DNA: TGTGCCAGCAGTTTAACGGACAGGGGGCTGTTGCCGAGCTCCTACGAGCAGTACTTC
V: TRBV28; D: TRBD2; size: NA; J: TRBJ2-1; CDR3: CASSFSGPSGAYNEQFF; DNA: TGTGCCAGCAGTTTCAGTGGGCCTAGCGGAGCATACAATGAGCAGTTCTTC
V: TRBV5-1; D: NA; size: NA; J: TRBJ2-7; CDR3: CASSFYGEAYEQYF; DNA: TGCGCCAGCAGCTTCTACGGAGAGGCCTACGAGCAGTACTTC
V: TRBV18; D: TRBD2; size: NA; J: TRBJ2-3; CDR3: CASSPPGTRLGPLHTQYF; DNA: TGTGCCAGCTCACCACCCGGGACTAGACTGGGTCCGTTACATACGCAGTATTTT